Listed below are T cell receptor beta chains from one sample, sequenced in a study of blood T cell repertoires in COVID-19. The table came from immunoSEQ multiplex PCR; TCRdb's copy has only in-frame clones and leaves some out. This table holds about 140,000 clones, about four fifths found once. The sample was peripheral blood. These TCRs come from a man aged 30 to 39 with COVID-19, enrolled during active disease. The CDR3 runs from the conserved cysteine through the conserved F or W. The D gene is left open where the match is weak. Clone size, where shown, is once, few, many, or a class for clones that have expanded.

>TRBV11-2|TRBD2|once|TRBJ2-7|15
CASRLTTSGSYEQYF
TGTGCCAGCAGACTCACGACTAGCGGGTCCTACGAGCAGTACTTC
>TRBV5-1|.|.|TRBJ1-2|13
CASSADNNYGYTF
TGCGCCAGCAGCGCAGACAACAACTATGGCTACACCTTC
>TRBV2|.|.|TRBJ1-6|15
CASSERQTLNSPLHF
TGTGCCAGCAGTGAACGACAGACCCTCAATTCACCCCTCCACTTT
>TRBV18|TRBD2|.|TRBJ2-4|13
CASSPGLADIQYF
TGTGCCAGCTCACCGGGACTAGCTGACATTCAGTACTTC
>TRBV24-1|.|.|TRBJ2-1|16
CATRSDGARSYNEQFF
TGTGCCACCAGAAGCGACGGAGCGCGCTCCTACAATGAGCAGTTCTTC
>TRBV27|TRBD2|.|TRBJ2-2|14
CASSPGGSFRELFF
TGTGCCAGCAGTCCGGGCGGGAGTTTCAGGGAGCTGTTTTTT
>TRBV10-2|TRBD1|.|TRBJ1-6|13
CASSGDRGRPLHF
TGCGCCAGCAGTGGGGACAGGGGGCGACCCCTCCACTTT
>TRBV2|.|.|TRBJ2-5|15
CASSEFRSGDETQYF
TGTGCCAGCAGTGAATTTAGGTCCGGAGATGAGACCCAGTACTTC
>TRBV28|.|.|TRBJ1-4|14
CASSLSGGGEKLFF
TGTGCCAGCAGTTTAAGCGGGGGAGGGGAAAAACTGTTTTTT
>TRBV4-3|.|.|TRBJ1-2|15
CASSQDIRDYYGYTF
TGCGCCAGCAGCCAAGATATAAGGGACTACTATGGCTACACCTTC
>TRBV7-3|TRBD1|.|TRBJ2-7|15
CASSSLGTGGDEQYF
TGTGCCAGCAGCTCCCTAGGGACAGGGGGGGACGAGCAGTACTTC
>TRBV13|TRBD1|.|TRBJ1-4|15
CASSLAGGGGEKLFF
TGTGCCAGCAGCTTAGCGGGAGGGGGCGGTGAAAAACTGTTTTTT
>TRBV7-2|TRBD1|.|TRBJ2-1|15
CASSRDSSSYNEQFF
TGTGCCAGCAGCCGGGACAGCAGCTCCTACAATGAGCAGTTCTTC
>TRBV28|.|.|TRBJ1-2|12
CASKTERYGYTF
TGTGCCAGCAAGACAGAGAGATATGGCTACACCTTC
>TRBV9|TRBD2|medium-sized|TRBJ2-7|13
CASSTSDSYEQYF
TGTGCCAGCAGTACTAGCGACTCCTACGAGCAGTACTTC
>TRBV2|.|once|TRBJ2-6|14
CASIRHSGANVLTF
TGTGCCAGCATCCGACATTCTGGGGCCAACGTCCTGACTTTC
>TRBV4-1|.|.|TRBJ1-1|16
CASSQEGWGGSVEAFF
TGCGCCAGCAGCCAAGAGGGTTGGGGGGGTTCGGTAGAAGCTTTCTTT
>TRBV5-1|TRBD2|.|TRBJ2-4|18
CASSLTTSGAEIRNIQYF
TGCGCCAGCAGCCTAACGACTAGCGGAGCGGAGATAAGAAACATTCAGTACTTC
>TRBV5-8|TRBD1|few|TRBJ2-3|15
CASSFGTGDSDTQYF
TGTGCCAGCAGCTTCGGGACAGGGGATTCAGATACGCAGTATTTT
>TRBV7-9|TRBD2|.|TRBJ2-2|17
CASSSTRTSWNTGELFF
TGTGCCAGCAGCTCCACTAGGACTAGCTGGAACACCGGGGAGCTGTTTTTT
>TRBV12-5|.|.|TRBJ1-2|19
CASGLGGGPQTLRGYGYTF
TGTGCTAGTGGTTTGGGAGGCGGGCCCCAGACCCTCAGGGGCTATGGCTACACCTTC
>TRBV19|.|.|TRBJ1-1|14
CASNPGGLSTEAFF
TGTGCCAGTAACCCAGGCGGACTGAGTACTGAAGCTTTCTTT